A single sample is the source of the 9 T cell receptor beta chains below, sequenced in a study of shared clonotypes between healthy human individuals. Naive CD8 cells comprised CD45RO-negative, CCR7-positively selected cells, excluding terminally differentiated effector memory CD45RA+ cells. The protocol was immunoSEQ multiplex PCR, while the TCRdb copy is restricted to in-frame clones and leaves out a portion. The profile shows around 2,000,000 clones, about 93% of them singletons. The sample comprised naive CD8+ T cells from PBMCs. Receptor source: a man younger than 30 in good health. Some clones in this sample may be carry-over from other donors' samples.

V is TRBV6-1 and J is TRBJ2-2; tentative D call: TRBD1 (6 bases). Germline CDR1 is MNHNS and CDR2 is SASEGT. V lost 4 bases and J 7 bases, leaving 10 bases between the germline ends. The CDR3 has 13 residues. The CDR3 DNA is TGTGCCAGCAGTGGTACAGGGTTCGGGGAGCTGTTTTTT. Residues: CASSGTGFGELFF.

CDR3 bases: TGCGCCAGCAGGGGAATCTCTGAAGTGTCGGCCCCCTACGAGCAGTACTTC. It is translated as CASRGISEVSAPYEQYF. This sequence joins TRBV5-1 and TRBJ2-7; unclear D gene. V was cut by 5 bases and J by 2 bases, with 23 bases left in between. The CDR3 is 17 residues long. The germline gives CDR1 SGHRS, CDR2 YFSETQ.

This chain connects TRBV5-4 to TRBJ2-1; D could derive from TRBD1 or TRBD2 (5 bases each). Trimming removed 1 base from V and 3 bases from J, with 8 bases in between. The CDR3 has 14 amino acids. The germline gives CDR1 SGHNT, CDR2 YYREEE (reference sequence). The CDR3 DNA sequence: TGTGCCAGCAGCTTGTGGGGGAGCTACAATGAGCAGTTCTTC. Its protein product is CASSLWGSYNEQFF.

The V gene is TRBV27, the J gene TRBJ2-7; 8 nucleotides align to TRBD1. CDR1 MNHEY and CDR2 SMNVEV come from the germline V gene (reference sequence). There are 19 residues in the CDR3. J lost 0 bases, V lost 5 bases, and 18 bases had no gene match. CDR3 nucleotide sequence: TGTGCCAGCAGTACACGGCGACAGGGGCTAACCCGCCTCTCCTACGAGCAGTACTTC. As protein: CASSTRRQGLTRLSYEQYF.

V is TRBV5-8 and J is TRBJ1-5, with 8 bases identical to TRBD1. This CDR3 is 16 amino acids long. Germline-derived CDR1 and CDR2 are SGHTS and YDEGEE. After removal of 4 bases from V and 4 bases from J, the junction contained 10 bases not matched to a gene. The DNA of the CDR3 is TGTGCCAGCAGCCTGGGGCAGGGACAGGCGAATCAGCCCCAGCATTTT. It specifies CASSLGQGQANQPQHF.

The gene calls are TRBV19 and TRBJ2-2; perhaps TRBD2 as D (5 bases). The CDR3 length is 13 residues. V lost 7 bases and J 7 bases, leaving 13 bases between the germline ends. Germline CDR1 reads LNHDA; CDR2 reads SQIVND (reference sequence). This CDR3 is CASTPGLIGELFF. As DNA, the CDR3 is TGTGCCAGTACTCCGGGGTTAATCGGGGAGCTGTTTTTT.

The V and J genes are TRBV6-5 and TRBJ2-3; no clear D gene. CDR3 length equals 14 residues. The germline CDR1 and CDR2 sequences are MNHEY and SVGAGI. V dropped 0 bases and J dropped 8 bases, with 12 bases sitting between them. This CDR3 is CASSYSSDAGTQYF. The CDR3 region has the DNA TGTGCCAGCAGTTACTCTTCGGATGCTGGTACGCAGTATTTT.

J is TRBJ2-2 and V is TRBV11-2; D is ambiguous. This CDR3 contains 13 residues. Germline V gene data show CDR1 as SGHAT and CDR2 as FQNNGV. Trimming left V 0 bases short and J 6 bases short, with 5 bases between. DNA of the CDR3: TGTGCCAGCAGCTTAGAATGGGCCGGGGAGCTGTTTTTT. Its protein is CASSLEWAGELFF. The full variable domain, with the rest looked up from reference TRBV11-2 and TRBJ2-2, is EAGVAQSPRYKIIEKRQSVAFWCNPISGHATLYWYQQILGQGPKLLIQFQNNGVVDDSQLPKDRFSAERLKGVDSTLKIQPAKLEDSAVYLCASSLEWAGELFFGEGSRLTVL.

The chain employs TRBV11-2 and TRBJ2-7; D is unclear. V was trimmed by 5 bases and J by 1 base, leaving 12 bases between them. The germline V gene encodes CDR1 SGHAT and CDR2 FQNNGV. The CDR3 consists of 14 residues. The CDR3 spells CASSLPALSYEQYF. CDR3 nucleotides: TGTGCCAGCAGCCTCCCGGCCCTATCCTACGAGCAGTACTTC.